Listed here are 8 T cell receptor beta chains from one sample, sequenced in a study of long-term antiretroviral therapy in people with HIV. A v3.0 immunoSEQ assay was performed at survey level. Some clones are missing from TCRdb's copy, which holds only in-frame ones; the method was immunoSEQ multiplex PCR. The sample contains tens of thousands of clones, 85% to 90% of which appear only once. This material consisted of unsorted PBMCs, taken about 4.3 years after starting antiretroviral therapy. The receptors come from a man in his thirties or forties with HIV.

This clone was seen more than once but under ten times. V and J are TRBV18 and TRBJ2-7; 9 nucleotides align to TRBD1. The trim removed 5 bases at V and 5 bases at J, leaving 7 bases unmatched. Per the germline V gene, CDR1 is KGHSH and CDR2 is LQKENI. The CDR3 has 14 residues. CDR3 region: CASSSRDRANEQYF. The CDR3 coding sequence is TGTGCCAGCTCATCCCGGGACAGGGCTAACGAGCAGTACTTC.

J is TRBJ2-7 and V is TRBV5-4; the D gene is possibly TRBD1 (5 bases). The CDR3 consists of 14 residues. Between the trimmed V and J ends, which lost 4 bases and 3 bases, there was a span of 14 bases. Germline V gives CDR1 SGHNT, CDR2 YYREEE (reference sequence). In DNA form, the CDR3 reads TGTGCCAGCAGCCCCATGGGGCCCAGCTACGAGCAGTACTTC. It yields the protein CASSPMGPSYEQYF.

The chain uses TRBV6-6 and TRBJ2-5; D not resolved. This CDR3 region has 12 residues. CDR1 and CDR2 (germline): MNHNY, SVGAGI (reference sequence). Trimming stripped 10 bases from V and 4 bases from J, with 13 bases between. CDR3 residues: CATLTPAETQYF. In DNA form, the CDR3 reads TGTGCCACCCTAACGCCAGCAGAGACCCAGTACTTC.

Here the CDR3 DNA reads TGTGCCAGCACCTCCTTGACAGGGAAAGAGACCCAGTACTTC. It is translated as CASTSLTGKETQYF. The chain carries TRBV7-2 and TRBJ2-5; 7 nucleotides line up with TRBD1. Trimming cost V 7 bases and J 3 bases; bases outside gene matches: 8. This CDR3 contains 14 residues. The germline CDR1 and CDR2 sequences are SGHTA and FQGNSA. The full variable domain, completed using reference TRBV7-2 and TRBJ2-5, is GAGVSQSPSNKVTEKGKDVELRCDPISGHTALYWYRQSLGQGLEFLIYFQGNSAPDKSGLPSDRFSAERTGGSVSTLTIQRTQQEDSAVYLCASTSLTGKETQYFGPGTRLLVL.

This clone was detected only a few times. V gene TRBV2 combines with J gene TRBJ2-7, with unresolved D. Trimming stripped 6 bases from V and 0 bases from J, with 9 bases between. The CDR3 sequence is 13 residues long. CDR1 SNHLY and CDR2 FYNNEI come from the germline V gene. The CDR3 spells CASRGFSSYEQYF. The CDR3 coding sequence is TGTGCCAGCAGGGGTTTTAGCTCCTACGAGCAGTACTTC.

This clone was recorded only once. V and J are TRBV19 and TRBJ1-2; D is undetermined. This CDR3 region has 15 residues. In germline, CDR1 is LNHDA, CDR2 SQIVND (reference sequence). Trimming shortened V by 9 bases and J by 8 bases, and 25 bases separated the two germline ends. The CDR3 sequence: CASNNPAGLSGGYTF. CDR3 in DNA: TGTGCCAGCAACAACCCGGCCGGTCTCTCCGGGGGCTACACCTTC.

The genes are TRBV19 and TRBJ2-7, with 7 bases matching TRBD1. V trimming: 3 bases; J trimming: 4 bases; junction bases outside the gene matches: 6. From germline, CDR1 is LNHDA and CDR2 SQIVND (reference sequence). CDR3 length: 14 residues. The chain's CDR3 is CASSIETGSYEQYF. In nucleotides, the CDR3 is TGTGCCAGTAGTATCGAGACAGGGTCATACGAGCAGTACTTC.

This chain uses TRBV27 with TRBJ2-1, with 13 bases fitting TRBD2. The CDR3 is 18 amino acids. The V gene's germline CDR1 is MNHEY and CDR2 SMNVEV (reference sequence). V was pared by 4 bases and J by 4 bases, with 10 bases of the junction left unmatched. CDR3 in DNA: TGTGCCAGCAGTTCCACTAGCGGGAGGGGGGGAAATTACAATGAGCAGTTCTTC. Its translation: CASSSTSGRGGNYNEQFF.